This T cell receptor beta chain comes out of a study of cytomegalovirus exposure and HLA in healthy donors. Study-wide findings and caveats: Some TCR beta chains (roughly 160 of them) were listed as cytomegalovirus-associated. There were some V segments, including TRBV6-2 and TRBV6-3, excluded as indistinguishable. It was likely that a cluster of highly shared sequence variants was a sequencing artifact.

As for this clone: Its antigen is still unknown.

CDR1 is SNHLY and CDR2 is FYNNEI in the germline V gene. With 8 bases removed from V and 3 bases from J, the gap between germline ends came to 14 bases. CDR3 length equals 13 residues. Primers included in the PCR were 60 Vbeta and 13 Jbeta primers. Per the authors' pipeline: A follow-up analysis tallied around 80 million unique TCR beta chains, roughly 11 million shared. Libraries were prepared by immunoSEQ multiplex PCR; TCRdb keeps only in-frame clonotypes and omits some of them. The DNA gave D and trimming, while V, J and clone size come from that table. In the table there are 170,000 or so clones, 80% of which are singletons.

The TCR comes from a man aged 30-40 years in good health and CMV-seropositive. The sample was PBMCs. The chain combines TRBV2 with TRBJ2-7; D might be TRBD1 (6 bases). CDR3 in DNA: TGTGCCAGCGTACAGGGTAGAGTCTACGAGCAGTACTTC. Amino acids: CASVQGRVYEQYF.